This TCR beta chain is drawn from a study of T cell repertoires in cytomegalovirus infection (dated 2019 in TCRdb). General notes on the study: Donor HLA type was relevant to the analysis, because carriage of CMV infection together with the matching HLA type was indicated by public TCR beta signatures. Results and caveats for the whole study, not just this receptor: The ex vivo response was dominated by HLA-C-restricted CMV-specific TCR beta clonotypes, which also provided the single most frequent clonotype in two of eight donors. Cumulative frequency of public TCR beta family members discriminated carriers of CMV infection plus the relevant HLA type in this cohort and an independent approximately 350-donor cohort.

TCRdb records Illumina HiSeq 1500 as the sequencer. The raw public data were reprocessed by TCRdb itself: fastp quality trimming at Q25, MiXCR clonotype calling, in-frame beta chains only. Each record represents a unique CDR3 protein, reported with the most common genes and DNA among its rows. For this sample there are under 300,000 distinct CDR3 sequences; approximately 17% appear just once. Less than 60% of the sample comes from the top ten. With regard to this clonotype: What antigen it recognizes has not been identified. One base away lies a much larger clone, so this may be a sequencing read error.

CDR3 length: 12 amino acids, cysteine to phenylalanine. Just CDR3 DNA is preserved here, 36 bases in frame from base 1. Trimming removed 1 base from V and 5 bases from J, leaving 6 bases between the germline ends. Based on the germline V gene, the CDR1 and CDR2 sequences are SGHVS and FNYEAQ. The chain is encoded by TRBV7-6 joined to TRBJ2-7, with the D gene uncertain. The sample consisted of CD8+ T cells from PBMCs. The receptor's source is a human donor in good health (CMV status not recorded). Some clones in this sample may be carry-over from other donors' samples. The DNA sequence is as follows: TGTGCCAGCAGCTTAGACTGGAACGAGCAGTACTTC. This codes for CASSLDWNEQYF.